This T cell receptor (beta chain) was captured in a study of blood T cell repertoires in COVID-19. Study at large: The United States, Italy and Spain were the sources of the acute and convalescent COVID-19 samples. Sources were T cells, B-cell-depleted T cells, or PBMCs; the material itself was cDNA or gDNA.

V gave up 5 bases and J gave up 5 bases, with 18 bases separating them. The germline V gene has CDR1 LNHDA and CDR2 SQIVND (reference sequence). The CDR3 runs to 15 residues. Some clones are missing from TCRdb's copy, which holds only in-frame ones; the method was immunoSEQ multiplex PCR. The sample holds tens of thousands of clones, 70% to 85% seen once. The sequenced sample was peripheral blood. The V call is TRBV19, the J call TRBJ2-5; possibly TRBD1 for D (6 bases). The TCR originated in a man aged 60 to 75 with acute or convalescent COVID-19. The CDR3: CASSSPGTPWETQYF. Here the CDR3 DNA reads TGTGCCAGTAGTTCGCCCGGGACACCGTGGGAGACCCAGTACTTC. Together with reference TRBV19 and TRBJ2-5, the CDR3 gives the full variable domain: DGGITQSPKYLFRKEGQNVTLSCEQNLNHDAMYWYRQDPGQGLRLIYYSQIVNDFQKGDIAEGYSVSREKKESFPLTVTSAQKNPTAFYLCASSSPGTPWETQYFGPGTRLLVL.